These T cell receptor beta chains were read from a single sample in a study of CD8+ T cells in alopecia areata. Some clones are missing from TCRdb's copy, which holds only in-frame ones; the method was immunoSEQ multiplex PCR. This table holds 120,000 to 150,000 clones, around 50% found once. The sample taken for sequencing was CD4+ T cells sorted from blood. Receptors were obtained from a human donor with alopecia areata. Both conserved end residues are part of each CDR3. D genes are given only for firm matches. Only part of the rows carry a size: once, few, many, or a class if the clone is expanded.

v_call	clone_size	j_call	d_call	cdr3_nt	cdr3_aa
TRBV29-1	-	TRBJ1-1	TRBD1	TGCAGCGCTTTAGGACAGGGCAACACTGAAGCTTTCTTT	CSALGQGNTEAFF
TRBV2	-	TRBJ2-7	TRBD1	TGTGCCAGCAGAATCAGGACAGGCGAGCAGTACTTC	CASRIRTGEQYF
TRBV25-1	-	TRBJ2-7	-	TGTGCCAGCAGTGAATCGGCGGCAGGGCCCTACGAGCAGTACTTC	CASSESAAGPYEQYF
TRBV29-1	few	TRBJ2-3	-	TGCAGCGTTGAAGGCGGAGAAGATAGCACAGATACGCAGTATTTT	CSVEGGEDSTDTQYF
TRBV7-9	few	TRBJ2-7	-	TGTGCCAGCAGCACGTGGTACGACGAGCAGTACTTC	CASSTWYDEQYF
TRBV5-1	-	TRBJ1-5	-	TGCGCCAGCAGCCCGGACTTCGACAATCAGCCCCAGCATTTT	CASSPDFDNQPQHF
TRBV7-9	few	TRBJ2-5	-	TGTGCCAGCAGCCTAGCGACGGAGACCCAGTACTTC	CASSLATETQYF
TRBV7-9	few	TRBJ1-1	-	TGTGCCAGCAGCTTAGAGAAGGGGGAGTCTCGCGCTGAAGCTTTCTTT	CASSLEKGESRAEAFF
TRBV4-1	-	TRBJ2-5	-	TGCGCCAGCAGCCAATTAATCGGGGAGACCCAGTACTTC	CASSQLIGETQYF
TRBV7-8	-	TRBJ2-1	-	TGTGCCAGCAGTTTCTCCGGGCCCTCGAACAATGAGCAGTTCTTC	CASSFSGPSNNEQFF
TRBV29-1	few	TRBJ2-1	-	TGCAGCTTCGGGGCGAATGAGCAGTTCTTC	CSFGANEQFF
TRBV28	-	TRBJ2-7	TRBD2	TGTGCCAGCAGCTCCGCGGGGGAGGGCTCCTACGAGCAGTACTTC	CASSSAGEGSYEQYF
TRBV7-8	-	TRBJ2-6	-	TGTGCCAGCAGCTTAGTTGGTGGATCCGGGGCCAACGTCCTGACTTTC	CASSLVGGSGANVLTF
TRBV7-9	-	TRBJ2-2	-	TGTGCCAGCAGCCGGGAGACCGGGGAGCTGTTTTTT	CASSRETGELFF
TRBV7-2	few	TRBJ2-2	-	TGTGCCAGCAGCTTGAACGCCCGAACGAACACCGGGGAGCTGTTTTTT	CASSLNARTNTGELFF
TRBV28	-	TRBJ2-1	-	TGTGCCAGCAGGGGGGGATCCCGCAATGAGCAGTTCTTC	CASRGGSRNEQFF